The present T cell receptor (beta chain) was sequenced within a study of T cell responses to AZD1222 COVID-19 vaccine. Study outcomes and limitations: All repertoire sampling was performed exclusively after the peak T cell response.

Concerning this clone itself: Its antigen is unidentified.

TCRdb's table, derived via immunoSEQ multiplex PCR, lists solely in-frame clones and lacks some. The data contain roughly 150,000 clones, more than 75% of them singletons. Sequencing was performed on peripheral blood, taken 28 days after the second AZD1222 dose. The source of this sequence is an adult who received the AZD1222 COVID-19 vaccine.

CDR3 sequence (DNA): TGTGCCAGCAGCTCGCAGCCCGGGGAGGCTGAAGCTTTCTTT. This encodes CASSSQPGEAEAFF. The chain couples TRBV11-2 to TRBJ1-1; no firm D call. Germline values: CDR1 SGHAT, CDR2 FQNNGV. Between the trimmed V and J ends, which lost 4 bases and 6 bases, there was a span of 15 bases. The CDR3 totals 14 residues.